This T cell receptor (beta chain) was recorded in a study of regulatory T cells in long-lasting Graves disease. General study findings and limits: Sample size, which was small, may have reduced accuracy.

TCR beta libraries were built with iRepertoire HTBI primers and Arm-PCR of CDR3 regions. TCRdb re-called the multiplex PCR reads through MiXCR, storing one row per CDR3 protein. Counted here are 400,000 to 500,000 distinct CDR3 sequences, less than 20% occurring once; the ten biggest clones make up less than 30%. Noted time point: newly diagnosed GD, antithyroid drugs for less than 3 months. Scientists built the TCR library using RNA that was extracted from PBMCs. This clonotype has at least ten counts. The antigen is not known. This CDR3 comprises 13 residues. Trimming left V 4 bases short and J 3 bases short, with 9 bases between. The V gene's germline CDR1 is SNHLY and CDR2 FYNNEI. Separately, the same data were catalogued under a study of T cells in Graves' hyperthyroidism and ophthalmopathy. This second study notes: Disease duration under 2 months; hyperthyroidism patients were aged 18 to 65. A set of HTBI primers served as the primers for a first-round RT-PCR of the TCR CDR3. Ophthalmopathy, which appeared later, was predicted by the model a median 6.5 months before onset.

This sequence joins TRBV2 and TRBJ1-2, with TRBD1 as a possible D gene (6 bases). The sequences come from peripheral blood mononuclear cells (PBMCs), collected at new diagnosis, from a patient treated with antithyroid drugs. The sequence came from a woman younger than 30 with Graves disease. The CDR3 nucleotides read TGTGCCAGCAGTGTGGAGGGGGACTATGGCTACACCTTC. Translated: CASSVEGDYGYTF.